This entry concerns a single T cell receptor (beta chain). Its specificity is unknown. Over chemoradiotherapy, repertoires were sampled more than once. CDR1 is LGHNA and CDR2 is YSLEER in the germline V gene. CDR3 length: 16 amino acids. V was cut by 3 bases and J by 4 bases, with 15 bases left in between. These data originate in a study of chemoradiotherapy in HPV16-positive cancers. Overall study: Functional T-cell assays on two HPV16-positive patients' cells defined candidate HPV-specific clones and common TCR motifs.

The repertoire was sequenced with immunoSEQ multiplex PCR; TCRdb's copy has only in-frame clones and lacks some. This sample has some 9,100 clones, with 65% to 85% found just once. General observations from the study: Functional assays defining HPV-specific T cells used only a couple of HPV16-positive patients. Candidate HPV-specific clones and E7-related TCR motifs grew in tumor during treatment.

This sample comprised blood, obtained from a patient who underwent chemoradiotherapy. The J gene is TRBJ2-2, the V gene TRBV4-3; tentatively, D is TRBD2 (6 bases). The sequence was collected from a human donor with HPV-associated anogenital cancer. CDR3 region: CASSQVLGGGTGELFF. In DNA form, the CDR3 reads TGCGCCAGCAGCCAGGTTTTGGGGGGAGGCACCGGGGAGCTGTTTTTT.